The TCR beta chain described here comes from a study of blood T cell repertoires in COVID-19. Study-wide context: Whether acute or convalescent, the COVID-19 samples came from the United States, Italy and Spain. PBMCs, B-cell-depleted T cells, or T cells provided the cDNA or gDNA that made up the material.

In the original processing: By means of reference gene primer amplification, nucleated cell counts were estimated. Libraries were prepared by immunoSEQ multiplex PCR; TCRdb keeps only in-frame clonotypes and omits some of them. V and J calls and clone size are those listed in that table; D and trimming were worked out from the DNA. The table shows about 23,000 clones, with just over 85% occurring only once. The germline V gene encodes CDR1 MDHEN and CDR2 SYDVKM. Unmatched junction bases numbered 14, after V lost 4 bases and J lost 1 base. This CDR3 spans 18 amino acids. The clonotype originates from a man in his sixties or seventies in a cohort sampled during active COVID-19. The sequenced sample consisted of peripheral blood. V is TRBV28 and J is TRBJ1-2, with TRBD1 matching over 8 bases. CDR3 residues: CASSSGGAGTRDNYGYTF. The CDR3 DNA is TGTGCCAGCAGTTCAGGGGGCGCGGGTACTAGAGATAACTATGGCTACACCTTC.